The 2 T cell receptor beta chains below come from one sample, sequenced in a study of technical replicates of blood from a handful of donors. Only in-frame clones appear in the TCRdb table, and some are missing; sequencing was by immunoSEQ multiplex PCR. The table records approximately 82,000 clones, over 90% of them present only once. What was sequenced was T cells isolated from PBMCs. The receptors derive from a human donor in good health.

This rearrangement joins TRBV6-5 to TRBJ2-5, with TRBD1 identical over 7 bases. The CDR3 is 13 amino acids. CDR1 is MNHEY, CDR2 SVGAGI, per germline. V lost 6 bases to trimming and J lost 1 base; unmatched junction nucleotides: 2. The CDR3 protein is CASSWDSQETQYF. The CDR3 DNA reads as TGTGCCAGCAGCTGGGACAGCCAAGAGACCCAGTACTTC.

The chain carries TRBV27 and TRBJ2-1, with TRBD1 matching 10 bases. CDR1 and CDR2 from the germline V gene are MNHEY and SMNVEV (reference sequence). CDR3 size: 13 residues. V was clipped by 6 bases and J by 7 bases; unmatched bases: 3. CDR3 in amino acids: CASSRDRGNEQFF. CDR3 DNA sequence: TGTGCCAGCAGCAGGGACAGGGGAAATGAGCAGTTCTTC.